A selection of T cell receptor beta chains follows, all from one sample in a study of shared T cell receptors in the human thymus. Assay: immunoSEQ multiplex PCR; the TCRdb copy retains only in-frame clones and omits some. The sample consists of more than 550,000 clones, around 85% of them appearing once. This sample also belongs to another study, concerning human thymus T cells.

Sequencing used thymocytes. The receptors originated from a girl younger than two with a congenital heart defect. CDR3s include the opening cysteine and the closing phenylalanine or tryptophan. The D gene is left open where the match is weak. Not all rows give a size; the values are once, few, many and, for expanded clones, a class.

D gene: .
clone size: .
V gene: TRBV7-8
J gene: TRBJ2-3
CDR3 length: 13
CDR3 protein: CASSFGVTDTQYF
CDR3 DNA: TGTGCCAGCAGCTTCGGGGTCACAGATACGCAGTATTTT

D gene: .
clone size: .
V gene: TRBV7-9
J gene: TRBJ1-2
CDR3 length: 16
CDR3 protein: CASSLVGQSINYGYTF
CDR3 DNA: TGTGCCAGCAGCTTAGTAGGACAGTCTATTAACTATGGCTACACCTTC

D gene: TRBD2
clone size: .
V gene: TRBV4-1
J gene: TRBJ2-5
CDR3 length: 19
CDR3 protein: CASSQGPPSGSGGQETQYF
CDR3 DNA: TGCGCCAGCAGCCAAGGGCCTCCTAGTGGTAGCGGGGGGCAAGAGACCCAGTACTTC

D gene: TRBD2
clone size: .
V gene: TRBV9
J gene: TRBJ2-7
CDR3 length: 16
CDR3 protein: CASSAGLAGGRYEQYF
CDR3 DNA: TGTGCCAGCAGCGCCGGACTAGCGGGGGGTCGCTACGAGCAGTACTTC

D gene: .
clone size: .
V gene: TRBV7-6
J gene: TRBJ1-4
CDR3 length: 17
CDR3 protein: CASSLRDSPKANEKLFF
CDR3 DNA: TGTGCCAGCAGCTTAAGAGACAGCCCAAAGGCTAATGAAAAACTGTTTTTT

D gene: .
clone size: once
V gene: TRBV9
J gene: TRBJ2-7
CDR3 length: 16
CDR3 protein: CASSPPTDKSSYEQYF
CDR3 DNA: TGTGCCAGCAGCCCTCCGACGGACAAGAGCTCCTACGAGCAGTACTTC

D gene: TRBD2
clone size: .
V gene: TRBV9
J gene: TRBJ2-1
CDR3 length: 18
CDR3 protein: CASSSRGSGGASYNEQFF
CDR3 DNA: TGTGCCAGCAGCTCCCGGGGTAGCGGGGGGGCCTCCTACAATGAGCAGTTCTTC

D gene: TRBD2
clone size: .
V gene: TRBV7-9
J gene: TRBJ2-5
CDR3 length: 15
CDR3 protein: CASSPAGGGGETQYF
CDR3 DNA: TGTGCCAGCAGCCCCGCGGGGGGCGGCGGGGAGACCCAGTACTTC

D gene: TRBD2
clone size: once
V gene: TRBV5-1
J gene: TRBJ2-2
CDR3 length: 14
CDR3 protein: CASKLRGGTGELFF
CDR3 DNA: TGTGCCAGCAAACTCCGGGGGGGCACCGGGGAGCTGTTTTTT

D gene: .
clone size: .
V gene: TRBV9
J gene: TRBJ1-2
CDR3 length: 15
CDR3 protein: CASSGGQLRNYGYTF
CDR3 DNA: TGTGCCAGCAGCGGTGGACAGCTAAGGAACTATGGCTACACCTTC

D gene: .
clone size: .
V gene: TRBV28
J gene: TRBJ1-2
CDR3 length: 15
CDR3 protein: CASRLGPKALPGYTF
CDR3 DNA: TGTGCCAGCAGACTAGGACCTAAGGCCTTACCCGGCTACACCTTC

D gene: .
clone size: once
V gene: TRBV28
J gene: TRBJ1-5
CDR3 length: 14
CDR3 protein: CASDSGGADQPQHF
CDR3 DNA: TGTGCCAGCGATTCTGGAGGGGCGGATCAGCCCCAGCATTTT

D gene: TRBD1
clone size: .
V gene: TRBV9
J gene: TRBJ2-2
CDR3 length: 18
CDR3 protein: CASSVESRGTGNTGELFF
CDR3 DNA: TGTGCCAGCAGCGTAGAGTCCCGCGGGACAGGGAACACCGGGGAGCTGTTTTTT

D gene: .
clone size: .
V gene: TRBV15
J gene: TRBJ2-5
CDR3 length: 16
CDR3 protein: CATSRVLDYGRETQYF
CDR3 DNA: TGTGCCACCAGCAGAGTACTGGACTACGGTCGAGAGACCCAGTACTTC

D gene: TRBD2
clone size: .
V gene: TRBV10-3
J gene: TRBJ2-4
CDR3 length: 20
CDR3 protein: CAISEEGTSGGDKSKNIQYF
CDR3 DNA: TGTGCCATCAGTGAGGAGGGGACTAGCGGGGGGGACAAGTCCAAAAACATTCAGTACTTC

D gene: TRBD1
clone size: .
V gene: TRBV10-2
J gene: TRBJ1-5
CDR3 length: 13
CDR3 protein: CASSEDRGQPQHF
CDR3 DNA: TGCGCCAGCAGTGAAGACAGGGGGCAGCCCCAGCATTTT

D gene: TRBD1
clone size: .
V gene: TRBV5-6
J gene: TRBJ1-2
CDR3 length: 14
CDR3 protein: CVSSSRQGADGYTF
CDR3 DNA: TGTGTCAGCAGCTCCCGACAGGGGGCGGATGGCTACACCTTC

D gene: TRBD2
clone size: .
V gene: TRBV7-9
J gene: TRBJ2-7
CDR3 length: 15
CDR3 protein: CASSLSGGVPYEQYF
CDR3 DNA: TGTGCCAGCAGCTTAAGTGGGGGGGTCCCCTACGAGCAGTACTTC

D gene: .
clone size: .
V gene: TRBV27
J gene: TRBJ1-5
CDR3 length: 14
CDR3 protein: CASMRRTGGQPQHF
CDR3 DNA: TGTGCCAGCATGCGGAGGACGGGAGGGCAGCCCCAGCATTTT

D gene: .
clone size: .
V gene: TRBV7-6
J gene: TRBJ2-1
CDR3 length: 14
CDR3 protein: CASSFLPVGDEQFF
CDR3 DNA: TGTGCCAGCAGCTTTCTACCTGTGGGCGATGAGCAGTTCTTC

D gene: .
clone size: .
V gene: TRBV19
J gene: TRBJ1-2
CDR3 length: 11
CDR3 protein: CASKGGYGYTF
CDR3 DNA: TGTGCCAGTAAGGGAGGATATGGCTACACCTTC

D gene: TRBD1
clone size: .
V gene: TRBV14
J gene: TRBJ1-1
CDR3 length: 17
CDR3 protein: CASSHGTDATKNTEAFF
CDR3 DNA: TGTGCCAGCAGCCATGGGACAGACGCCACCAAGAACACTGAAGCTTTCTTT

D gene: TRBD1
clone size: few
V gene: TRBV27
J gene: TRBJ2-3
CDR3 length: 17
CDR3 protein: CASSLLRTGGVGDTQYF
CDR3 DNA: TGTGCCAGCAGTTTACTCCGGACAGGGGGTGTAGGGGATACGCAGTATTTT

D gene: TRBD2
clone size: .
V gene: TRBV5-6
J gene: TRBJ2-1
CDR3 length: 15
CDR3 protein: CASSAIAGAPNEQFF
CDR3 DNA: TGTGCCAGCAGCGCCATAGCGGGGGCCCCCAATGAGCAGTTCTTC

D gene: .
clone size: .
V gene: TRBV27
J gene: TRBJ1-5
CDR3 length: 16
CDR3 protein: CASSDGQPKKNQPQHF
CDR3 DNA: TGTGCCAGCTCTGACGGACAGCCAAAGAAAAATCAACCCCAGCATTTT

D gene: TRBD1
clone size: .
V gene: TRBV9
J gene: TRBJ1-3
CDR3 length: 15
CDR3 protein: CASSPRQGDGNTIYF
CDR3 DNA: TGTGCCAGCAGCCCGAGACAGGGAGACGGAAACACCATATATTTT

D gene: .
clone size: .
V gene: TRBV4-1
J gene: TRBJ1-2
CDR3 length: 14
CDR3 protein: CASSTAGLRSGYTF
CDR3 DNA: TGCGCCAGCAGCACGGCAGGGTTGCGTTCTGGCTACACCTTC

D gene: .
clone size: .
V gene: TRBV29-1
J gene: TRBJ1-2
CDR3 length: 14
CDR3 protein: CSVETPVPLDGYTF
CDR3 DNA: TGCAGCGTTGAAACTCCCGTCCCTCTTGATGGCTACACCTTC

D gene: .
clone size: .
V gene: TRBV4-3
J gene: TRBJ1-4
CDR3 length: 16
CDR3 protein: CASSQDLAATNEKLFF
CDR3 DNA: TGCGCCAGCAGCCAAGATCTGGCTGCAACTAATGAAAAACTGTTTTTT

D gene: TRBD1
clone size: .
V gene: TRBV5-1
J gene: TRBJ1-1
CDR3 length: 14
CDR3 protein: CASSLRGGNTEAFF
CDR3 DNA: TGCGCCAGCAGCTTGAGAGGGGGCAACACTGAAGCTTTCTTT

D gene: .
clone size: .
V gene: TRBV21-1
J gene: TRBJ1-3
CDR3 length: 15
CDR3 protein: CASSKVRGQGNTIYF
CDR3 DNA: TGTGCCAGCAGCAAAGTGCGAGGGCAGGGAAACACCATATATTTT

D gene: TRBD1
clone size: .
V gene: TRBV6-5
J gene: TRBJ1-1
CDR3 length: 14
CDR3 protein: CASSPREQGAEAFF
CDR3 DNA: TGTGCCAGCAGTCCAAGGGAACAGGGGGCTGAAGCTTTCTTT

D gene: .
clone size: .
V gene: TRBV5-1
J gene: TRBJ2-2
CDR3 length: 14
CDR3 protein: CASRGSGDTGELFF
CDR3 DNA: TGCGCCAGCAGGGGTAGCGGTGACACCGGGGAGCTGTTTTTT

D gene: TRBD1
clone size: .
V gene: TRBV6-5
J gene: TRBJ1-2
CDR3 length: 15
CDR3 protein: CASSYSGQGRQGYTF
CDR3 DNA: TGTGCCAGCAGTTACTCTGGACAGGGAAGGCAGGGCTACACCTTC

D gene: .
clone size: .
V gene: TRBV6-4
J gene: TRBJ1-5
CDR3 length: 13
CDR3 protein: CASSPTGDQPQHF
CDR3 DNA: TGTGCCAGCAGTCCTACAGGAGATCAGCCCCAGCATTTT

D gene: TRBD1
clone size: once
V gene: TRBV7-9
J gene: TRBJ2-7
CDR3 length: 14
CDR3 protein: CASSQGGDSYEQYF
CDR3 DNA: TGTGCCAGCAGCCAAGGGGGCGATAGCTACGAGCAGTACTTC

D gene: .
clone size: .
V gene: TRBV4-1
J gene: TRBJ2-3
CDR3 length: 12
CDR3 protein: CASSRGRDTQYF
CDR3 DNA: TGCGCCAGCAGCCGAGGTAGGGATACGCAGTATTTT

D gene: TRBD2
clone size: .
V gene: TRBV5-4
J gene: TRBJ2-1
CDR3 length: 16
CDR3 protein: CASSSGLAGGYNEQFF
CDR3 DNA: TGTGCCAGCAGCTCCGGACTAGCGGGGGGATACAATGAGCAGTTCTTC

D gene: .
clone size: .
V gene: TRBV6-5
J gene: TRBJ1-1
CDR3 length: 15
CDR3 protein: CASSTEGQRETEAFF
CDR3 DNA: TGTGCCAGCAGTACAGAGGGACAAAGGGAAACTGAAGCTTTCTTT

D gene: .
clone size: .
V gene: TRBV27
J gene: TRBJ2-1
CDR3 length: 16
CDR3 protein: CASSFKSPRDNNEQFF
CDR3 DNA: TGTGCCAGCAGTTTTAAGTCGCCCAGGGATAACAATGAGCAGTTCTTC

D gene: .
clone size: .
V gene: TRBV11-2
J gene: TRBJ2-5
CDR3 length: 16
CDR3 protein: CASSLGEQGSLETQYF
CDR3 DNA: TGTGCCAGCAGCTTAGGGGAACAGGGTAGCTTAGAGACCCAGTACTTC

D gene: .
clone size: few
V gene: TRBV27
J gene: TRBJ1-5
CDR3 length: 13
CDR3 protein: CASSLTAYQPQHF
CDR3 DNA: TGTGCCAGCAGTTTAACAGCCTATCAGCCCCAGCATTTT

D gene: TRBD1
clone size: .
V gene: TRBV4-3
J gene: TRBJ2-7
CDR3 length: 16
CDR3 protein: CASSQEMGQGVNEQYF
CDR3 DNA: TGCGCCAGCAGCCAAGAGATGGGACAGGGAGTCAACGAGCAGTACTTC

D gene: .
clone size: .
V gene: TRBV4-1
J gene: TRBJ1-2
CDR3 length: 20
CDR3 protein: CASSQDGVAITGMGNYGYTF
CDR3 DNA: TGCGCCAGCAGCCAAGATGGCGTAGCAATAACAGGGATGGGAAACTATGGCTACACCTTC

D gene: TRBD2
clone size: .
V gene: TRBV18
J gene: TRBJ2-3
CDR3 length: 16
CDR3 protein: CASSPLLAGSTDTQYF
CDR3 DNA: TGTGCCAGCTCACCACTCCTAGCGGGAAGCACAGATACGCAGTATTTT

D gene: TRBD1
clone size: .
V gene: TRBV28
J gene: TRBJ1-6
CDR3 length: 16
CDR3 protein: CASSPTLTGRGSPLHF
CDR3 DNA: TGTGCCAGCAGTCCGACCCTGACAGGGAGAGGATCCCCCCTCCACTTT

D gene: .
clone size: .
V gene: TRBV12-5
J gene: TRBJ1-4
CDR3 length: 17
CDR3 protein: CASGFGGQFATNEKLFF
CDR3 DNA: TGTGCTAGTGGTTTTGGTGGTCAGTTTGCAACTAATGAAAAACTGTTTTTT

D gene: TRBD1
clone size: .
V gene: TRBV11-2
J gene: TRBJ2-5
CDR3 length: 18
CDR3 protein: CASSLDSLDRVGGETQYF
CDR3 DNA: TGTGCCAGCAGCTTAGACAGTTTGGACAGGGTGGGAGGAGAGACCCAGTACTTC

D gene: .
clone size: once
V gene: TRBV5-1
J gene: TRBJ2-1
CDR3 length: 14
CDR3 protein: CASSVMQGWNEQFF
CDR3 DNA: TGCGCCAGCAGCGTGATGCAGGGCTGGAATGAGCAGTTCTTC

D gene: TRBD2
clone size: once
V gene: TRBV9
J gene: TRBJ2-1
CDR3 length: 16
CDR3 protein: CASSRAGLAPDNEQFF
CDR3 DNA: TGTGCCAGCAGCAGAGCAGGACTAGCTCCTGACAATGAGCAGTTCTTC

D gene: .
clone size: .
V gene: TRBV6-5
J gene: TRBJ1-6
CDR3 length: 13
CDR3 protein: CASSHRHNSPLHF
CDR3 DNA: TGTGCCAGCAGTCACCGACATAACTCCCCCCTCCACTTT

D gene: .
clone size: .
V gene: TRBV27
J gene: TRBJ2-1
CDR3 length: 15
CDR3 protein: CASRHGVVRGNEQFF
CDR3 DNA: TGTGCCAGCAGGCACGGGGTGGTTCGGGGGAATGAGCAGTTCTTC

D gene: .
clone size: .
V gene: TRBV4-2
J gene: TRBJ1-5
CDR3 length: 13
CDR3 protein: CASSQSRGQPQHF
CDR3 DNA: TGTGCCAGCAGCCAATCAAGGGGGCAGCCCCAGCATTTT

D gene: TRBD1
clone size: .
V gene: TRBV6-5
J gene: TRBJ1-2
CDR3 length: 15
CDR3 protein: CASSYWDRGFYGYTF
CDR3 DNA: TGTGCCAGCAGTTACTGGGACAGGGGGTTCTATGGCTACACCTTC